The entry below describes one T cell receptor beta chain. Its antigen is not identified. Sample treatment: around 19 received Ad26.COV2.S at low or high dose, single or two shots; about 5 received placebo; per-sample allocation not given. Repertoires come from day 63 after the first vaccine or placebo injection. At a Boston site, the person donating was an adult of 18-55 years. The CDR3 sequence is 15 residues long. Germline CDR1 MNHNS, CDR2 SASEGT. V lost 0 bases and J 3 bases, leaving 9 bases between the germline ends. Assay: immunoSEQ multiplex PCR; the TCRdb copy retains only in-frame clones and omits some. The data contain around 340,000 clones, approximately 90% of them seen just once; the ten biggest clones take up around 5%. The record originates from a study of Ad26.COV2.S vaccination and SARS-CoV-2 variants. General study results and limits: Researchers reported similar non-spike TCR breadth in vaccine and placebo recipients. There was reportedly substantial breadth in spike-specific CD8+ and CD4+ T cell responses after vaccination.

The source is a person between 18 and 59 years old who received the Ad26.COV2.S COVID-19 vaccine or a placebo. The rearrangement links TRBV6-1 to TRBJ1-5; D is unclear. Sequenced material: peripheral blood, taken in a trial of Ad26.COV2.S vaccine versus placebo. The CDR3 protein is CASSEADRTNQPQHF. Here the CDR3 DNA reads TGTGCCAGCAGTGAAGCGGATCGGACCAATCAGCCCCAGCATTTT.